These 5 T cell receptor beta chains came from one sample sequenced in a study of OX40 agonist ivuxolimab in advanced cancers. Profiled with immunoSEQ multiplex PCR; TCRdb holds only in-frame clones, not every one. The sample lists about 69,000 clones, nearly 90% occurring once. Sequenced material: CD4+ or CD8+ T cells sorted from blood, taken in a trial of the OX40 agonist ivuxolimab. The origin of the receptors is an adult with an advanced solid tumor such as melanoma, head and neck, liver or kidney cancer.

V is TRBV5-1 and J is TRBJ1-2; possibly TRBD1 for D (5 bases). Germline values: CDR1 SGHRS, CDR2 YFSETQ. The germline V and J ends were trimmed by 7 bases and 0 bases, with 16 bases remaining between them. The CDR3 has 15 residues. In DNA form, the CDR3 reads TGCGCCAGCGCAACCGGGGCAGCCTCTAACTATGGCTACACCTTC. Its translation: CASATGAASNYGYTF.

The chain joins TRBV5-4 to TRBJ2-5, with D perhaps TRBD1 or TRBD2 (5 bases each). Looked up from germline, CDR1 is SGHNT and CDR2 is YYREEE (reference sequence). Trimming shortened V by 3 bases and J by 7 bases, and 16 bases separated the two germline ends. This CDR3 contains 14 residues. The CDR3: CASSSAAGQGTQYF. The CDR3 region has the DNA TGTGCCAGCAGCTCAGCGGCTGGCCAGGGGACCCAGTACTTC.

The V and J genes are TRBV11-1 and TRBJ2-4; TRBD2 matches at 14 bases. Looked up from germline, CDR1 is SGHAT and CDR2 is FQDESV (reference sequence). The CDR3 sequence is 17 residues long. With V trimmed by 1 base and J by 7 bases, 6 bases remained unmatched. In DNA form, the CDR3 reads TGTGCCAGCAGCTTAGGGGGACTAGCGGGAGTGACGAACATTCAGTACTTC. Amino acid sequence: CASSLGGLAGVTNIQYF.

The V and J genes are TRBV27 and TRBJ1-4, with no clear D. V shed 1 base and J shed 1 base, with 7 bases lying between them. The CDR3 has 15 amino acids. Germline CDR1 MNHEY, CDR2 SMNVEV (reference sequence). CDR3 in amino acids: CASSLYRGTNEKLFF. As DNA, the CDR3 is TGTGCCAGCAGTTTATACCGGGGAACTAATGAAAAACTGTTTTTT.

The DNA for the CDR3 is TGTGCCAGCAGTGGGAGAGGGACAGGGGGCGTAGAAGCTTTCTTT. Translated, it gives CASSGRGTGGVEAFF. The chain carries TRBV6-1 and TRBJ1-1; TRBD1 aligns across 12 bases. With V trimmed by 4 bases and J by 8 bases, 8 bases remained unmatched. The CDR3 runs 15 residues. Per germline, CDR1 MNHNS and CDR2 SASEGT.